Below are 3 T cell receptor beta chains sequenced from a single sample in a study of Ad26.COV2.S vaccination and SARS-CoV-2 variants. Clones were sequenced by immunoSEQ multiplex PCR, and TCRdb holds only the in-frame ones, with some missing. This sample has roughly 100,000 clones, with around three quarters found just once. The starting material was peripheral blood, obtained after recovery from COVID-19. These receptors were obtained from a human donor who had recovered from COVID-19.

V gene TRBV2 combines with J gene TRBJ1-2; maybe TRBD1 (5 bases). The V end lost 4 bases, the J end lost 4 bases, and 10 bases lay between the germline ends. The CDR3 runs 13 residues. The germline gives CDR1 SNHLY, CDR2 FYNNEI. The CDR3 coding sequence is TGTGCCAGCAGTGGACAGAATATCTATGGCTACACCTTC. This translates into CASSGQNIYGYTF.

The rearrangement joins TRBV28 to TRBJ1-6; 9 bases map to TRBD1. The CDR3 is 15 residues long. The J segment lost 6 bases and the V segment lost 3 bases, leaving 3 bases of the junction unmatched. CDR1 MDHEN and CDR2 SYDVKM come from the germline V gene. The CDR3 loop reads CASSLADRGNSPLHF. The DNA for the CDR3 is TGTGCCAGCAGTTTGGCGGACAGGGGTAATTCACCCCTCCACTTT.

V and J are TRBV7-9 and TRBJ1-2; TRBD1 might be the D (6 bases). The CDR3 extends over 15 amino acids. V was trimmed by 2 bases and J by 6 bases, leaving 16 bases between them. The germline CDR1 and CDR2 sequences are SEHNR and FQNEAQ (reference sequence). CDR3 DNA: TGTGCCAGCAGCTTACAGACAGGTTCCATGGATGGCTACACCTTC. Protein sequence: CASSLQTGSMDGYTF.